The clone carrying this T cell receptor (beta chain) has a handful of counts. Its target is not known. At one end, the junction sequence differs from germline, possibly due to a read error. The CDR3 regions of TCR beta were amplified from RNA transcripts. Primed by the HTBI set, a first-round RT-PCR was run on the TCR CDR3. TCRdb fed the multiplex PCR reads into MiXCR, producing one record per CDR3 protein. The sample shows 300,000 to 450,000 distinct CDR3 sequences, roughly 14% of them seen only once. The CDR3 contains 13 residues. Germline V CDR1 and CDR2: SEHNR, FQNEAQ (reference sequence). Each diagnosis drew on symptoms, thyroxine, TRAb, thyroid ultrasound and orbital computed tomography findings. The authors took PBMCs from 7.5 to 10 ml fresh peripheral blood. The sample comes from a study of T cells in Graves' hyperthyroidism and ophthalmopathy. Overall study results and limits: Most clonotypes that expanded in the thyroid above 0.001 also showed up in blood. Ophthalmopathy and stable hyperthyroidism were told apart by a 13 V-J model.

The sequencing input was blood. The sequence was obtained from a woman younger than 35 with Graves' hyperthyroidism that later progressed to Graves' ophthalmopathy. V is TRBV7-9 and J is TRBJ2-7, with TRBD1 matching 10 bases. The CDR3 protein is CASSSGTGDERYF. The CDR3 DNA sequence: TGTGCCAGCAGTAGCGGGACAGGGGACGAGCGGTACTTC.